In its sample, the clone carrying this T cell receptor (beta chain) was seen a few times. Its antigen is not known. Primers: 60 Vbeta forward and 13 Jbeta reverse. The table came from immunoSEQ multiplex PCR; TCRdb's copy has only in-frame clones and leaves some out. The sample lists about 120,000 clones, 65% to 80% occurring once. The sample belongs to a study of cytomegalovirus exposure and HLA in healthy donors. Germline CDR1 reads KGHSH; CDR2 reads LQKENI. The length of the CDR3 is 14 residues. V gave up 6 bases and J gave up 6 bases; unmatched junction bases: 6. The study's findings and limits: A later analysis reported that several of the most significant clusters appeared to be linked to common viral pathogens, among them Epstein-Barr virus. In an earlier analysis, most TCR beta V segments were productive about 87% or about 30% of the time.

The specimen was PBMCs. This rearrangement joins TRBV18 to TRBJ2-7; 12 bases fit TRBD1. The receptor was derived from a man aged 25-45 years in good health and CMV-seronegative. Here the CDR3 DNA reads TGTGCCAGCTCTAACCGGGACAGGGGGCGCGAGCAGTACTTC. Encoded protein: CASSNRDRGREQYF. Supplemented by reference TRBV18 and TRBJ2-7, the full variable domain reads NAGVMQNPRHLVRRRGQEARLRCSPMKGHSHVYWYRQLPEEGLKFMVYLQKENIIDESGMPKERFSAEFPKEGPSILRIQQVVRGDSAAYFCASSNRDRGREQYFGPGTRLTVT.